Given below is one TCR beta chain in context. The CDR3 spans 17 residues. Germline V gene lookup returns CDR1 MDHEN and CDR2 SYDVKM. The J segment lost 4 bases and the V segment lost 5 bases, leaving 13 bases of the junction unmatched. This entry is derived from a study of radiotherapy plus CTLA-4 blockade in lung cancer. Study context: Among enrolled patients, under 20% responded and roughly 28% achieved disease control.

Assay used: immunoSEQ multiplex PCR; TCRdb lists only in-frame clones, some missing. The sample gives 45,000 or so clones, 73% of which show up once; roughly 4% is in the top ten. The receptor was derived from a human donor with non-small cell lung cancer who had a complete response to radiotherapy plus ipilimumab. Specimen: peripheral blood, collected from a patient treated with radiotherapy plus ipilimumab. The V gene is TRBV28, the J gene TRBJ1-2; 10 nucleotides align to TRBD1. This CDR3 is CASSGKTGGGRPYGYTF. CDR3 sequence (DNA): TGTGCCAGCAGTGGGAAGACAGGGGGCGGCCGGCCCTATGGCTACACCTTC.